These T cell receptor beta chains were read from a single sample in a study of T cells expressing NK-cell markers. TCRdb re-called the 5' RACE reads and catalogs CDR3 proteins one per entry, DNA excluded. The sample totals 150,000 to 160,000 distinct CDR3 sequences. The specimen was blood T cells: a sorted CD56 or NKG2C T cell subset, CD4+ or CD8+ T cells, or bulk PBMC T cells (not recorded which). Every receptor here comes from a woman in her forties or fifties in good health. The CDR3 runs from the conserved cysteine through the conserved F or W. Part of the rows lack a size; the others show once, few, many or a class for expanded clones.

j_gene: TRBJ2-1; abundance: NA; v_gene: TRBV14; CDR3aa: CASSQEYNEQFF
j_gene: TRBJ2-1; abundance: NA; v_gene: TRBV24-1; CDR3aa: CATSDLGTVNEQFF
j_gene: TRBJ2-2; abundance: medium-sized; v_gene: TRBV5-6; CDR3aa: CASSVKVLFTGELFF
j_gene: TRBJ2-7; abundance: NA; v_gene: TRBV3-1; CDR3aa: CASSQRQGIYEQYF
j_gene: TRBJ2-1; abundance: NA; v_gene: TRBV15; CDR3aa: CATTPRLAQYNEQFF
j_gene: TRBJ2-2; abundance: NA; v_gene: TRBV6-5; CDR3aa: CASSYYTGTNTGELFF
j_gene: TRBJ2-2; abundance: NA; v_gene: TRBV12-3/TRBV12-4; CDR3aa: CASSSTGGPGELFF
j_gene: TRBJ2-1; abundance: NA; v_gene: TRBV3-1; CDR3aa: CASSHGQKGYEQFF
j_gene: TRBJ1-6; abundance: NA; v_gene: TRBV20-1; CDR3aa: CSASSKGQGLWSPLHF
j_gene: TRBJ1-4; abundance: NA; v_gene: TRBV30; CDR3aa: CAWNQGQDNEKLFF
j_gene: TRBJ2-2; abundance: NA; v_gene: TRBV5-1; CDR3aa: CASGDSLSGELFF
j_gene: TRBJ2-2; abundance: NA; v_gene: TRBV7-2; CDR3aa: CASSSTGLAGVETGELFF
j_gene: TRBJ1-1; abundance: NA; v_gene: TRBV20-1; CDR3aa: CSASDLQGSEAFF
j_gene: TRBJ2-2; abundance: NA; v_gene: TRBV15; CDR3aa: CATSRTSQGSELFF
j_gene: TRBJ2-1; abundance: NA; v_gene: TRBV6-5; CDR3aa: CASSYQEYNEQFF
j_gene: TRBJ2-3; abundance: NA; v_gene: TRBV27; CDR3aa: CASSLSGGPYYTDTQYF
j_gene: TRBJ1-5; abundance: NA; v_gene: TRBV27; CDR3aa: CASSLSFQKGQPQHF
j_gene: TRBJ1-1; abundance: NA; v_gene: TRBV19; CDR3aa: CASSIGRQTTEAFF
j_gene: TRBJ2-3; abundance: NA; v_gene: TRBV29-1; CDR3aa: CSARRQGTDTQYF
j_gene: TRBJ2-5; abundance: NA; v_gene: TRBV14; CDR3aa: CASSHLSWGTDEETQYF
j_gene: TRBJ2-1; abundance: NA; v_gene: TRBV6-5; CDR3aa: CASSGGYNEQFF
j_gene: TRBJ2-1; abundance: NA; v_gene: TRBV6-5; CDR3aa: CASSPTGTRVPIQFF